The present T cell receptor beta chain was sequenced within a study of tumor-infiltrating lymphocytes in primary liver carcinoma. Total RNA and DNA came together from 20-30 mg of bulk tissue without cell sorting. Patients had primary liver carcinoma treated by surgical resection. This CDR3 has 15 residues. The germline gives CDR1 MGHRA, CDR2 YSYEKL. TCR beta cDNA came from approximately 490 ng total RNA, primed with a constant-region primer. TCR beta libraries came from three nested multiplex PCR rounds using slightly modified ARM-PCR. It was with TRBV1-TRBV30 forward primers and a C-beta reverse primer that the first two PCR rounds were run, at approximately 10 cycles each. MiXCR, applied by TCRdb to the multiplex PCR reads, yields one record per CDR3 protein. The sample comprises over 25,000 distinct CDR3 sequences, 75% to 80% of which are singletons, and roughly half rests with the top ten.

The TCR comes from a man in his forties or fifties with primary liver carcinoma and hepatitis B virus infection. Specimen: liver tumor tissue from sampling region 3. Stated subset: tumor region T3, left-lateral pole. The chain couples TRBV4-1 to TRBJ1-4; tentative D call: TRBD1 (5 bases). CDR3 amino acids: CPCSHVGLGDEKLFF. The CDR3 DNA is TGCCCCTGCAGCCACGTGGGACTAGGCGATGAAAAACTGTTTTTT.